This T cell receptor (beta chain) was captured in a study of cytomegalovirus exposure and HLA in healthy donors (dated by TCRdb to 2015 to 2018). Background on the whole study: According to a later analysis, the 120 or so validation repertoires were produced on the same platform as the approximately 610 repertoires of the first cohort. The study was designed to test whether signatures of past pathogen exposure could be identified by cataloging public T cell receptors. Along with the roughly 610-subject first cohort, a separate validation cohort of approximately 110 different subjects was used. To predict cytomegalovirus infection status, the study combined high-throughput TCR immunosequencing, statistical association of individual TCRs with disease status, and machine learning.

Receptor libraries were prepared by the immunoSEQ multiplex PCR assay. In the original analysis: A statistical classification framework was built for diagnosing cytomegalovirus status from the catalog of TCR beta chain sequences. The table comes from immuneACCESS by way of TCRdb, which keeps in-frame sequences with V and J called. Part of the clones is missing from these tables; in studies checked, under half for an unresolved V gene and the rest for unknown reasons. V and J calls and clone size are those listed in that table; D and trimming were worked out from the DNA. This sample comprises around 140,000 clones, nearly 90% of them detected only once. The top ten clonotypes cover roughly 1.2% of the sample. Donors formed part of the validation cohort, which comprised approximately 130 subjects and was distinct from the first cohort of 670 or so subjects. With respect to this clone: Its antigen is not yet known. No base qualities exist here, and no much larger clone lies one base off it.

Findings and caveats that apply to the study as a whole: The validation cohort had no HLA typing available for a later analysis, so co-occurrence within that cohort was assessed over all 130 or so repertoires. In a later analysis, TCRs clustered in the first cohort were found to also tend to co-occur in the roughly 120 validation repertoires, with 85% to 95% of cluster scores above 0. The authors suggested that the approach could potentially be extended to other disease states and immunological phenotypes. A few of the identified cytomegalovirus-associated TCR beta chains were confirmed in vitro to be specific for cytomegalovirus antigens. In both the original and validation cohorts, the classifier was reported to diagnose cytomegalovirus status with high specificity and sensitivity. A total of roughly 160 TCR beta chains were listed by the study as associated with cytomegalovirus. Across donors, most TCR sequences were observed very rarely, whereas some public TCRs were present in many individuals.

Germline trimming: 4 bases from V, 2 bases from J; junction bases outside gene matches: 7. The CDR3 holds 16 amino acids from the cysteine to the phenylalanine. Of the read, only the CDR3 DNA is kept; its 48 bases are in frame from base 1. The CDR1 and CDR2 encoded by the germline V gene (reference sequence) are SEHNR and FQNEAQ. The clonotype comes from a woman younger than 30 in good health and CMV-seronegative. Sequenced sample: PBMCs. This receptor chain uses TRBV7-9 and TRBJ1-3, with 8 junctional bases fitting TRBD1. This receptor has the CDR3 CASSSWQGAPGNTIYF. The nucleotide sequence is TGTGCCAGCAGCTCTTGGCAGGGGGCGCCTGGAAACACCATATATTTT.